This TCR beta chain was sequenced in a study of T cell repertoires in ileal Crohn's disease. Study as a whole: Operated complications were stricturing disease (roughly 61%) and penetrating disease (39%). Whole-study results and caveats: High-frequency clones were more common in sorted CD8 than CD4 cells.

Losses at the gene ends were 4 bases for V and 5 bases for J; bases not matched to a gene: 14. Germline CDR1 reads SGHTS; CDR2 reads YDEGEE. The CDR3 consists of 16 residues. This clone has only one observation. The antigen remains undetermined. Measured with immunoSEQ multiplex PCR; TCRdb has only the in-frame clones, and not every one. The sample has some 60,000 clones, 85% to 90% seen once. Time point of the sample: neoterminal ileum biopsy at postoperative endoscopy, about 6 months after surgery. This chain uses TRBV5-8 with TRBJ1-2, with TRBD1 matching over 7 bases. Sequenced material: ileal tissue. The sequence was collected from an adult with Crohn's disease. The CDR3 here is CASSGTRTGVSYGYTF. The DNA for the CDR3 is TGTGCCAGCAGCGGCACCCGAACAGGGGTGTCATATGGCTACACCTTC.